The source of this TCR beta chain is a study of OX40 agonist ivuxolimab in advanced cancers. Repertoires were generated with immunoSEQ multiplex PCR, while TCRdb's copy carries only in-frame clones and drops some. The sample gives roughly 70,000 clones, about nine tenths of which show up once; 2% is in the top ten. CDR1 is SQVTM, CDR2 ANQGSEA, per germline. This CDR3 comprises 11 residues. V was shortened by 7 bases and J by 6 bases, with 12 bases between the two germline ends. The count of this clone is one. The clonotype originates from an adult with an advanced solid tumor such as melanoma, head and neck, liver or kidney cancer. The genes are TRBV29-1 and TRBJ1-1; D may be TRBD1 (6 bases). Here the sequenced sample was CD4+ or CD8+ T cells sorted from blood, taken in a trial of the OX40 agonist ivuxolimab. Written as DNA, the CDR3 is TGCAGCGCCACAGGGATATCTGAAGCTTTCTTT. It yields the protein CSATGISEAFF.